Given below is one T cell receptor beta chain in context. No antigen is known for it. No base quality information exists; no much larger clone differs at one position. Libraries were prepared through the immunoSEQ multiplex PCR assay. The multiplex PCR relied on a mix of 60 forward primers for TCR Vbeta segments and 13 reverse primers for TCR Jbeta segments. The CDR3 region of rearranged TCR beta genes was amplified from genomic DNA with a multiplex PCR assay. Amplified TCR beta libraries were sequenced as 87-base-pair reads on the Illumina HiSeq System. In the authors' own workflow: In a later analysis, around 80 million unique TCR beta chains were counted across the roughly 610 repertoires, and approximately 9.9 million of these chains were shared by at least two donors. A nearest-neighbor algorithm error-corrected the raw reads and collapsed the reads into unique sequences, merging closely related sequences to remove PCR and sequencing errors. Alignment of CDR3 sequences to IMGT reference sequences was used to assign V, D and J gene segments. For a sequence to be retained, a match of at least six nucleotides was required to both a V gene segment and a J gene segment. Rearrangements were classified as productive when the CDR3 lacked stop codons and remained in frame with V and J, and all other rearrangements were classified as non-productive. CDR3 was defined by IMGT convention, running from the second conserved V-encoded cysteine to the conserved J-encoded phenylalanine. The earlier analysis of about 590 of the donors excluded sequences that lacked an unambiguous match to a single V gene segment. An earlier analysis of some 610 of the donors called V segments functional above 56.7% productive rearrangements and segregating when the between-donor standard deviation exceeded 5%. To diagnose cytomegalovirus status from the catalog of TCR beta chain sequences, a statistical classification framework was built. In a later analysis, TCR nucleotide sequences were compared against IMGT/GENE-DB human TR gene sequences so that V and J genes could be assigned. The TCRdist pipeline was used in a later analysis to assign CDR3 sequences and most-parsimonious VDJ recombination scenarios. In a later analysis, each TCR beta chain was defined by its CDR3 amino acid sequence together with its V-gene family, and reads without a unique V-gene family were excluded. A later analysis removed 500 to 600 highly shared, low-generation-probability nucleotide sequences to deal with suspected cross-contamination and a sequencing artifact. A later analysis calculated a clonal expansion index for each public chain from normalized within-repertoire ranks of inferred template counts. In a later analysis, generation probabilities were computed using a VDJ recombination model fitted to out-of-frame rearrangements, and the results were checked against IGoR. A later analysis scored TCR-TCR, TCR-HLA and TCR-CMV co-occurrence with hypergeometric tests, applying a repertoire-size bias correction to TCR pairs. False discovery rates were estimated in a later analysis by permuting HLA or CMV assignments 20 times. In a later analysis, co-occurring TCRs were grouped with DBSCAN, and TCRdist sequence similarity was added when clustering was performed within HLA-allele-positive subsets. Co-occurrence clustering excluded repertoires with fewer than 30,000 or more than 120,000 public chains, plus five with anomalous nucleotide sharing. Held by TCRdb, this immuneACCESS table contains in-frame sequences only and omits some clones. Under half of the omission traces to an unresolved V gene where checked; the cause of the rest is unknown. V, J and clone size were drawn from that table, and D and trimming were deduced from the DNA. In all, the sample holds about 98,000 clones, and 80% to 90% of those were seen once. Jointly, the top ten make up roughly 1.5% of the sample.

This specimen comes from a study of cytomegalovirus exposure and HLA in healthy donors (dated by TCRdb to about 2017). Notes on the research overall: An earlier analysis of some 600 of the donors reported approximately 300 Gb of sequence data and approximately 120 million unique TCR beta sequences obtained from around 190 million T cells. Of the roughly 410 genotyped donors, 70% to 90% were placed in the genetic ancestry cluster associated with self-reported Caucasian donors. The study profiled the T cell repertoires of hundreds of subjects by immunosequencing and related them to cytomegalovirus serostatus. The study combined high-throughput TCR immunosequencing, statistical association of individual TCRs with disease status, and machine learning to predict cytomegalovirus infection status. Every discovery cohort repertoire had been produced on one sequencing platform. An early release covering roughly 580 HLA-typed donors comprised approximately 300 gigabases of sequencing data and some 79 million unique TCR sequences. Along with the approximately 700-subject first cohort, a separate validation cohort of over a hundred different subjects was used. Donor age, sex, ethnicity and CMV serostatus were compiled together with the repertoire data. A later analysis re-examined previously published TCR beta repertoires from over 500 donors and added high-resolution HLA genotyping to investigate patterns of TCR occurrence. An earlier analysis of nearly 600 of the donors applied high-throughput TCR beta sequencing to assess whether each TCR beta V gene segment acted as functional or pseudogenic. The aim of the study was to test whether cataloging public T cell receptors could identify signatures of past pathogen exposure. A later genetic analysis used genome-wide SNP genotypes for 398 of the 666 donors, treating that subset as a discovery cohort. Among roughly 370 genotyped donors of the cohort, an average of about 240,000 unique TCR beta nucleotide sequences were sequenced per donor, around a sixth of them non-productive. Class I and class II HLA loci were covered by the typing at four-digit resolution. Rather than using new phenotypic data, the later analysis identified candidate immune exposures from TCR beta sequences and from how often those sequences occurred across donors. About five DR-DQ haplotypes were handled as single units for association and clustering because linkage in the cohort was strong. The number of typed donors differed by locus: about 629-630 for A, B, C, DRB1 and DQB1; 522 for DQA1; 606 for DPA1; and about 470 for DPB1.

From the germline V gene, CDR1 is SGHTA and CDR2 is FQGNSA. Including the terminal cysteine and phenylalanine, the CDR3 comprises 15 residues. Just the 45-base CDR3 DNA is kept, in frame starting at base 1. The germline ends are 8 bases apart after V is trimmed by 3 bases and J by 2 bases. The cohort comprised around 690 healthy bone marrow donors. At the time of sampling, all cohort members were nominally healthy, though unrecorded immune exposures were likely present. The donor tested CMV seronegative and was one of the 352 seronegative cohort members. Every donor gave a peripheral blood sample, and the peripheral blood mononuclear cells from that sample were used for TCR beta sequencing. The Qiagen DNeasy Blood Extraction Kit was used to extract genomic DNA from the blood cell samples. What the study reported, not specific to this receptor: Compared with the approximately 710-donor mean, donors in an Asian-associated ancestry cluster had fewer N-insertions in productive TCRs, according to a later genetic analysis. In a later analysis, most CMV-associated TCR beta chains were found to appear HLA-restricted, with HLA associations seemingly driven largely by CMV exposure. A further reported finding was that TCR beta sequences accurately predicted the HLA-A and HLA-B alleles for most subjects in the first cohort. Most TCR sequences were seen in very few donors, while some public TCRs were found in many individuals. In both the original and validation cohorts, the classifier was reported to diagnose cytomegalovirus status with high specificity and sensitivity. A later analysis reported that several top co-occurrence clusters appeared linked to parvovirus B19, influenza, CMV and Epstein-Barr virus. The authors suggested that the approach could potentially be generalized to other disease states and immunological phenotypes. About 17 rarely observed V segments, including chromosome 9 orphons, were excluded from the earlier analysis of approximately 500 of the donors because counts were too low. A later genetic analysis associated a missense DCLRE1C variant with V-gene and J-gene trimming of TCR beta chains, and an independent cohort replicated the association. In a later analysis, HLA-associated TCR beta chains showed more clonal expansion and lower generation probabilities than non-associated chains that were equally common. When HLA alleles, especially DR and DQ, strongly co-occurred, attributing TCR associations to individual alleles was difficult. The only immune exposure information available for the cohort was CMV serostatus. A total of 150 or so TCR beta chains were listed by the study as associated with cytomegalovirus. HLA typing was unavailable for some donors at each locus, so association tests used only the typed subset. Some IMGT-functional V segments, including TRBV6-2 and TRBV6-3, could not be distinguished by the 87-base-pair reads and were therefore excluded. Roughly uniform sequencing depth across donors was assumed in presence/absence analyses, although this assumption may not hold. In an earlier analysis of roughly 500 of the donors, most TCR beta V segments appeared in productive rearrangements about 87% or about 30% of the time, broadly matching IMGT annotations. Three of the identified cytomegalovirus-associated TCR beta chains were confirmed in vitro to be specific for cytomegalovirus antigens. This cohort had only TCR beta chains sequenced, and the lack of alpha or paired-chain data limited which features could be detected. In a later analysis, the rate of TCR association differed among HLA loci, with DRB1 alleles having the most associated TCRs and HLA-C alleles having the fewest. A cluster of highly shared sequence variants was judged likely to represent a technical artifact of the sequencing pipeline. Specific HLA alleles were associated with 16,951 TCR beta sequences at a false discovery rate of 0.05 in a later analysis. Linkage disequilibrium might explain the correlated functional status among segregating V segments, but an unknown experimental factor could not be ruled out.

Sequenced sample: PBMCs. In this chain, TRBV7-2 is recombined with TRBJ2-6; TRBD1 is a weak D gene call, 6 bases matching. The clonotype comes from a middle-aged man in good health and CMV-seronegative. The CDR3 is CASSFQGPGANVLTF. The DNA sequence is as follows: TGTGCCAGCAGCTTCCAGGGGCCTGGGGCCAACGTCCTGACTTTC.